One sample yielded the 14 T cell receptor beta chains listed below, sequenced in a study of CD8 T cells in ankylosing spondylitis. Each CDR3 protein gets one entry after TCRdb re-called the 5' RACE reads with MiXCR. The sample records 30,000 to 35,000 distinct CDR3 sequences, roughly 33% being singletons. The specimen sequenced was synovial fluid, either unsorted or a sorted T cell fraction (not recorded which). These receptors all stem from a male donor with ankylosing spondylitis.

The V call is TRBV7-8, the J call TRBJ2-1, with D hard to call. The germline gives CDR1 SGHVS, CDR2 FQNEAQ. V was pared by 4 bases and J by 3 bases, with 7 bases between. There are 13 residues in the CDR3. CDR3 bases: TGTGCCAGCAGCTCATACAGCTACAATGAGCAGTTCTTC. Translating gives CASSSYSYNEQFF.

This clonotype was seen more than once but under ten times. The CDR3 DNA reads as TGTGCCAGCAGCTTGGTTACGGGTGAAGCTTTCTTT. It translates to CASSLVTGEAFF. The chain combines TRBV5-6 with TRBJ1-1; no clear D gene. The CDR3 contains 12 residues. V lost 0 bases and J lost 7, with 7 bases in between. CDR1 is SGHDT, CDR2 YYEEEE, per germline.

This clonotype was seen more than once but under ten times. DNA of the CDR3: TGCAGTGCTAGAGGGGGCCAGGCCTACGAGCAGTACTTC. Amino acid sequence: CSARGGQAYEQYF. The V call is TRBV20-1, the J call TRBJ2-7; maybe TRBD1 (5 bases). The CDR3 has 13 amino acids. Germline V gene data show CDR1 as DFQATT and CDR2 as SNEGSKA (reference sequence). The germline V and J ends were trimmed by 1 base and 2 bases, with 9 bases remaining between them.

The table lists this clonotype with a few counts. The rearrangement uses TRBV9 and TRBJ2-1; 9 bases match TRBD2. CDR3 length: 15 residues. Germline V gene sequence: CDR1 SGDLS, CDR2 YYNGEE. J was trimmed by 3 bases and V by 5 bases; bases with no gene match: 6. CDR3 DNA: TGTGCCAGCAGTCAAAGCGGGGGGTACTACAATGAGCAGTTCTTC. Protein product: CASSQSGGYYNEQFF.

This clonotype has just a few counts. The chain joins TRBV20-1 to TRBJ1-5, with 9 bases lining up with TRBD1. J was trimmed by 3 bases and V by 6 bases; bases with no gene match: 9. This CDR3 has 15 amino acids. Germline V lookup: CDR1 DFQATT, CDR2 SNEGSKA (reference sequence). The chain's CDR3 is CSAEGQGRVNQPQHF. CDR3 DNA sequence: TGCAGTGCCGAGGGACAGGGCAGGGTCAATCAGCCCCAGCATTTT.

This clonotype has just a few counts. The J gene is TRBJ1-1, the V gene TRBV13, with no clear D. There are 16 residues in the CDR3. CDR1 is PRHDT and CDR2 is FYEKMQ in the germline V gene (reference sequence). V was shortened by 6 bases and J by 0 bases, with 17 bases between the two germline ends. The CDR3: CASRPGLQALNTEAFF. In DNA, the CDR3 is TGTGCCAGCAGACCCGGGCTCCAGGCTCTGAACACTGAAGCTTTCTTT. The full variable domain, with the rest looked up from reference TRBV13 and TRBJ1-1, is AAGVIQSPRHLIKEKRETATLKCYPIPRHDTVYWYQQGPGQDPQFLISFYEKMQSDKGSIPDRFSAQQFSDYHSELNMSSLELGDSALYFCASRPGLQALNTEAFFGQGTRLTVV.

This clonotype has at least ten counts. The chain recombines TRBV5-1 with TRBJ2-7; no clear D gene. The germline CDR1 and CDR2 sequences are SGHRS and YFSETQ. CDR3 length: 11 amino acids. The germline V and J ends were trimmed by 8 bases and 0 bases, with 6 bases remaining between them. CDR3 residues: CASSSSYEQYF. CDR3 sequence (DNA): TGCGCCAGTTCGAGCTCCTACGAGCAGTACTTC.

J is TRBJ1-1 and V is TRBV4-2; 7 bases map to TRBD1. V lost 4 bases, J lost 6 bases, and 5 bases stayed unmatched. Germline CDR1 and CDR2: LGHNA and YNFKEQ. This CDR3 has 13 amino acids. The CDR3 is CASSPGTEAEAFF. CDR3 coding DNA: TGTGCCAGCAGCCCGGGGACAGAAGCTGAAGCTTTCTTT.

This sequence joins TRBV27 and TRBJ2-7, with a weak D call TRBD1 (6 bases). Germline CDR1 is MNHEY and CDR2 is SMNVEV (reference sequence). Trimming pared 3 bases from V and 0 bases from J, leaving 9 bases between. The CDR3 has 14 residues. The DNA of the CDR3 is TGTGCCAGCAGTTTGTACAGGGACTCCTACGAGCAGTACTTC. Its protein is CASSLYRDSYEQYF.

In its sample, this clonotype was seen many times. J is TRBJ2-3 and V is TRBV20-1; no firm D call. Trimming pared 0 bases from V and 1 base from J, leaving 14 bases between. CDR1 and CDR2 (germline): DFQATT, SNEGSKA (reference sequence). This CDR3 has 16 amino acids. The CDR3 nucleotides are TGCAGTGCTAGAGATCGCGATAGCTATGGCACAGATACGCAGTATTTT. Amino acid sequence: CSARDRDSYGTDTQYF.

This chain connects TRBV7-9 to TRBJ2-3; D is undetermined. V gave up 1 base and J gave up 3 bases, with 8 bases separating them. Germline values: CDR1 SEHNR, CDR2 FQNEAQ (reference sequence). The CDR3 contains 14 residues. DNA of the CDR3: TGTGCCAGCAGCTTAGAAGGGCGGACAGATACGCAGTATTTT. Its protein is CASSLEGRTDTQYF.

The gene calls are TRBV14 and TRBJ2-1, with D perhaps assigned TRBD1 or TRBD2 (6 bases each). With 4 bases removed from V and 5 bases from J, the gap between germline ends came to 18 bases. The CDR3 spans 16 residues. The germline CDR1 and CDR2 sequences are SGHDN and FVKESK. In DNA, the CDR3 is TGTGCCAGCAGCCTCGTCCCGGGAGAGGGGGACAATGAGCAGTTCTTC. The encoded protein is CASSLVPGEGDNEQFF.

This chain uses TRBV29-1 with TRBJ2-7; D possibly corresponds to TRBD2 (6 bases). V was pared by 7 bases and J by 5 bases, with 15 bases between. The CDR3 runs to 12 residues. CDR1 is SQVTM and CDR2 is ANQGSEA in the germline V gene. CDR3 amino acids: CSAIAVTDEQYF. The CDR3 DNA reads as TGCAGCGCCATAGCGGTGACGGACGAGCAGTACTTC.

The chain couples TRBV19 to TRBJ2-1; TRBD2 matches at 10 bases. Losses at the gene ends were 4 bases for V and 0 bases for J; bases not matched to a gene: 0. In germline, CDR1 is LNHDA, CDR2 SQIVND (reference sequence). CDR3 length equals 15 residues. CDR3 sequence: CASSTSGSSYNEQFF. The CDR3 region has the DNA TGTGCCAGTAGTACTAGCGGGAGCTCCTACAATGAGCAGTTCTTC.